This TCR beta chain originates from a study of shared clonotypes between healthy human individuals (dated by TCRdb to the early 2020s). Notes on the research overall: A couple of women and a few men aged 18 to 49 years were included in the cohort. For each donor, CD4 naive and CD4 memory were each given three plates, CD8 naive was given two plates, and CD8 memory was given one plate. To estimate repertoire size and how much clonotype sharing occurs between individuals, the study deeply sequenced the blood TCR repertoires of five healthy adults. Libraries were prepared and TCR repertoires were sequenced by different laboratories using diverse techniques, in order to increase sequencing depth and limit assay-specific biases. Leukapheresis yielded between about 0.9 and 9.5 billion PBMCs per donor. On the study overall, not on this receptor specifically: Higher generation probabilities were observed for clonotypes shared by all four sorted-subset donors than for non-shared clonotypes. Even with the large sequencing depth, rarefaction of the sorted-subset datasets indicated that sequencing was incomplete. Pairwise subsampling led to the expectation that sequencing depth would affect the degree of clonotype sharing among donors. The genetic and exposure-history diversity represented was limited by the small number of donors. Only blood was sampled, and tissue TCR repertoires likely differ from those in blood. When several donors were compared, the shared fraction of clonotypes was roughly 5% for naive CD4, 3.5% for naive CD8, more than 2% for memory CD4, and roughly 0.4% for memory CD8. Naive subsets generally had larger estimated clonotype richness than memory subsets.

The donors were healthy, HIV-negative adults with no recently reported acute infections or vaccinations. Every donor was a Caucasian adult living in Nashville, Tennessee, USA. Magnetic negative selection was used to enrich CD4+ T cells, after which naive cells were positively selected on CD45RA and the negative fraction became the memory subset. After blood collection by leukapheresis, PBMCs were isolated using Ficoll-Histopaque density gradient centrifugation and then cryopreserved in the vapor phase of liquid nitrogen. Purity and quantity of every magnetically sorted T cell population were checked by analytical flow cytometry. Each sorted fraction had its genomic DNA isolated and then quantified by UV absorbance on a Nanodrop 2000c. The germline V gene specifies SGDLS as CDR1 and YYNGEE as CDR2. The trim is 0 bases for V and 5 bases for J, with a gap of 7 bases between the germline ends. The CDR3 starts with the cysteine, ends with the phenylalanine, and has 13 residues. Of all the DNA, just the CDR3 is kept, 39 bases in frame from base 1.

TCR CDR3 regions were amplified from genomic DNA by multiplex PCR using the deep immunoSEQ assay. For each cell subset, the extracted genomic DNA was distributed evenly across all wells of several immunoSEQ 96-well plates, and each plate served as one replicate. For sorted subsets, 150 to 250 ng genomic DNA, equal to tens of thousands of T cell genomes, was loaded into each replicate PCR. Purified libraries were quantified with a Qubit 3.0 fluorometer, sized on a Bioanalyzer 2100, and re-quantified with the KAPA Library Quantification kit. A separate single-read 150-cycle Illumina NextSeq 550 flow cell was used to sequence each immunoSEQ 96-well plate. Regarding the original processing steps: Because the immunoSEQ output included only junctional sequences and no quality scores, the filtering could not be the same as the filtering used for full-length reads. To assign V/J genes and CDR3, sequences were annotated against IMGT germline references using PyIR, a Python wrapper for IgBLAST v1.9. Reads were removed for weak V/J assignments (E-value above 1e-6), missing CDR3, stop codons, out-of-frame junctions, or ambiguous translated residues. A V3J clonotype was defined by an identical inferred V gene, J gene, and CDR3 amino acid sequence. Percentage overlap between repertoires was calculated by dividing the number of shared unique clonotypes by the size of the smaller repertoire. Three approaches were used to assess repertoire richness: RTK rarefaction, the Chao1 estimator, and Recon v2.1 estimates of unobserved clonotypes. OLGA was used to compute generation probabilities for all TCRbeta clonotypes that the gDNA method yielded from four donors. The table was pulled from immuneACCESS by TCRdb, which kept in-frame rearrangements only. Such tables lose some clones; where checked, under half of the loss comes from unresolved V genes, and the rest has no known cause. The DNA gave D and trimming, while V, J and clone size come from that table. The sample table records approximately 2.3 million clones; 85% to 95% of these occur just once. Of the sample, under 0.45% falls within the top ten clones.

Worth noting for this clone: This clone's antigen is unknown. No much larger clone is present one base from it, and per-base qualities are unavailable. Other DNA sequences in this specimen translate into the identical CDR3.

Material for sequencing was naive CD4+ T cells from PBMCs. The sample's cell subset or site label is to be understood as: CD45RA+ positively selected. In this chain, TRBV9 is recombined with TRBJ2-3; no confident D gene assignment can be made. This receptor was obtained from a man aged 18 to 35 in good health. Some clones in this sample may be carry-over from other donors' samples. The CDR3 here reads CASSVASGDTQYF. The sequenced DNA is TGTGCCAGCAGCGTAGCCTCCGGAGATACGCAGTATTTT.